These 15 T cell receptor beta chains were all obtained from the same sample, sequenced in a study of shared clonotypes between healthy human individuals (dated by TCRdb to 2020 to 2021). The library was built by means of the immunoSEQ multiplex PCR assay. Not all clones reach the TCRdb copy of this immuneACCESS table, which keeps in-frame sequences only. Checked studies attribute under half of the gap to unresolved V genes and leave the rest unexplained. The sample data list hundreds of thousands of clones, and 90% to 96% of these were observed just once. The ten largest account for roughly 0.06% of the sample. Material: naive CD4+ T cells sorted from blood. The label giving this sample's cell subset or site can be read as: CD45RA+ positively selected. The source of these receptors is a woman younger than 45 in good health.

The chain combines TRBV28 with TRBJ1-2; TRBD1 aligns across 9 bases. CDR3 length: 14 residues. Unmatched junction bases numbered 6, after V lost 6 bases and J lost 4 bases. CDR1 and CDR2 (germline): MDHEN, SYDVKM. The CDR3 is CASSRTGVVYGYTF. CDR3 nucleotides: TGTGCCAGCAGCCGGACAGGGGTCGTCTATGGCTACACCTTC.

The chain joins TRBV2 to TRBJ1-1; D is perhaps TRBD1 (5 bases). The ends were cut back, 7 bases at V and 2 bases at J, with 11 bases in the middle. Germline lookup yields CDR1 SNHLY and CDR2 FYNNEI. This CDR3 has 13 amino acids. The CDR3 sequence is CASTRGLNTEAFF. The CDR3 region has the DNA TGTGCCAGCACTCGGGGACTAAACACTGAAGCTTTCTTT.

The chain uses TRBV7-9 and TRBJ1-2; D unclear. The V gene's germline CDR1 is SEHNR and CDR2 FQNEAQ (reference sequence). V was pared by 6 bases and J by 8 bases, with 22 bases between. The CDR3 covers 15 residues. CDR3 in amino acids: CASSPTGGGRGGYTF. Written as DNA, the CDR3 is TGTGCCAGCAGTCCTACGGGCGGAGGGCGGGGAGGCTACACCTTC.

The rearrangement links TRBV28 to TRBJ2-7; 7 positions agree with TRBD1. The ends lost 6 bases at V and 3 bases at J; junction bases unmatched: 8. Germline V gene sequence: CDR1 MDHEN, CDR2 SYDVKM. The CDR3 is 14 residues long. CDR3 sequence (DNA): TGTGCCAGCAGAAAGAGACAGGGCTACTACGAGCAGTACTTC. Encoded protein: CASRKRQGYYEQYF.

The table lists this clone with a count of one. The rearrangement joins TRBV7-9 to TRBJ2-1; TRBD2 is a possible D gene (5 bases). This CDR3 is 17 amino acids long. The V end was cut by 3 bases, the J end by 1 base, with 16 bases between. Germline-derived CDR1 and CDR2 are SEHNR and FQNEAQ (reference sequence). The CDR3 sequence: CASSFAPSGSSYNEQFF. The CDR3 coding sequence is TGTGCCAGCAGCTTTGCCCCAAGCGGTTCGTCCTACAATGAGCAGTTCTTC.

This sequence joins TRBV11-1 and TRBJ2-1; D is possibly TRBD2 (6 bases). CDR1 is SGHAT, CDR2 FQDESV, per germline (reference sequence). This CDR3 comprises 15 residues. V lost 1 base to trimming and J lost 2 bases, with 9 bases between them. The CDR3 loop reads CASSLVEGAYNEQFF. DNA of the CDR3: TGTGCCAGCAGCTTAGTGGAGGGAGCCTACAATGAGCAGTTCTTC.

The chain links TRBV18 to TRBJ1-1; 7 bases agree with TRBD1. The CDR3 consists of 16 residues. Germline CDR1 KGHSH, CDR2 LQKENI. J lost 1 base, V lost 3 bases, and 8 bases had no gene match. CDR3 region: CASSPSDRVRNTEAFF. The CDR3 DNA reads as TGTGCCAGCTCACCTTCAGACAGGGTTCGGAACACTGAAGCTTTCTTT.

CDR3 in DNA: TGTGCCAGCAGAAGGCCTGACTATGGCTACACCTTC. This translates into CASRRPDYGYTF. V usage is TRBV6-5 and J usage is TRBJ1-2; D unresolved. Germline V lookup: CDR1 MNHEY, CDR2 SVGAGI. The CDR3 totals 12 residues. The germline V and J ends were trimmed by 6 bases and 3 bases, with 8 bases remaining between them.

The chain employs TRBV2 and TRBJ1-4; D possibly corresponds to TRBD1 (6 bases). V was clipped by 2 bases and J by 15 bases, with 22 bases between them. Germline V gives CDR1 SNHLY, CDR2 FYNNEI. The CDR3 has 15 residues. The CDR3 DNA reads TGTGCCAGCAGTGAAACGGACAGTTCGGTTTTTTCGGTGTTTTTT. Translated: CASSETDSSVFSVFF.

V usage is TRBV7-8 and J usage is TRBJ1-2; D uncertain. The CDR3 is 14 residues long. Trimming cost V 2 bases and J 8 bases, with 15 bases left between them. The V gene's germline CDR1 is SGHVS and CDR2 FQNEAQ. CDR3 DNA sequence: TGTGCCAGCAGCTTAAATCGGTGGGGAGGAGGCTACACCTTC. Its translation: CASSLNRWGGGYTF.

The chain combines TRBV28 with TRBJ2-7, with D uncertain. The CDR3 totals 14 residues. Germline assignment: CDR1 MDHEN and CDR2 SYDVKM. The ends were cut back, 4 bases at V and 1 base at J, with 11 bases in the middle. The CDR3 coding sequence is TGTGCCAGCAGTTCCCCGCCGGAATCCTACGAGCAGTACTTC. Translated, it gives CASSSPPESYEQYF. Together with reference TRBV28 and TRBJ2-7, the CDR3 gives the full variable domain: DVKVTQSSRYLVKRTGEKVFLECVQDMDHENMFWYRQDPGLGLRLIYFSYDVKMKEKGDIPEGYSVSREKKERFSLILESASTNQTSMYLCASSSPPESYEQYFGPGTRLTVT.

The chain has TRBV19 and TRBJ2-7; TRBD2 matches 10 bases. The V and J ends lost 6 bases and 3 bases, in that order; junction bases with no gene match: 5. Germline V gene data show CDR1 as LNHDA and CDR2 as SQIVND (reference sequence). This CDR3 has 14 residues. DNA of the CDR3: TGTGCCAGTAGCTTTAGCGGGAGGATCTACGAGCAGTACTTC. The encoded protein is CASSFSGRIYEQYF.

The gene calls are TRBV6-5 and TRBJ1-1, with no clear D. Trimming stripped 4 bases from V and 4 bases from J, with 13 bases between. Germline assignment: CDR1 MNHEY and CDR2 SVGAGI. CDR3 length equals 14 residues. The CDR3: CASSSPTVGTEAFF. The CDR3 region has the DNA TGTGCCAGCAGTTCGCCCACGGTGGGCACTGAAGCTTTCTTT.

The chain recombines TRBV18 with TRBJ2-4, with D possibly TRBD1 on 5 matching bases. Looked up from germline, CDR1 is KGHSH and CDR2 is LQKENI. V lost 2 bases and J 8 bases, leaving 16 bases between the germline ends. The CDR3 covers 15 residues. CDR3 in amino acids: CASSPNLGVGDIQYF. In DNA form, the CDR3 reads TGTGCCAGCTCACCAAATCTAGGGGTGGGTGACATTCAGTACTTC.

The V and J genes are TRBV2 and TRBJ1-1; the D is unclear. Germline V lookup: CDR1 SNHLY, CDR2 FYNNEI. Trimming pared 1 base from V and 4 bases from J, leaving 4 bases between. The CDR3 is 12 residues long. CDR3 sequence reads: CASSEGGTEAFF. The DNA for the CDR3 is TGTGCCAGCAGTGAAGGGGGCACTGAAGCTTTCTTT.